This is a list of T cell receptor beta chains from one sample in a study of blood T cell repertoires in COVID-19. TCRdb keeps only in-frame clones here, not all; method: immunoSEQ multiplex PCR. The data contain roughly 160,000 clones, about 88% of them singletons. Sequences were obtained from peripheral blood. The source is a woman older than 75 with COVID-19, enrolled during active disease. The CDR3 runs from the conserved cysteine through the conserved F or W. D genes are given only for firm matches. Size is omitted from some rows. Given values are once, few, many or a class for expanded clones.

V	D	size	J	DNA	CDR3
TRBV10-3	TRBD1	few	TRBJ1-2	TGTGCCATCAGTGGAGGGGACAGGTCGAACTATGGCTACACCTTC	CAISGGDRSNYGYTF
TRBV3-1/TRBV3-2	TRBD2	NA	TRBJ2-1	TGTGCCAGCAGCCAAGATTTAGCGGGAGGTGAGCAGTTCTTC	CASSQDLAGGEQFF
TRBV4-3	TRBD2	NA	TRBJ2-7	TGCGCCAGCAGCCAAGAACTAGCGGACTCCTACGAGCAGTACTTC	CASSQELADSYEQYF
TRBV5-1	TRBD1	NA	TRBJ2-2	TGCGCCAGCAGCTTACAGGGGGGTGTAACCGGGGAGCTGTTTTTT	CASSLQGGVTGELFF
TRBV12-3/TRBV12-4	NA	NA	TRBJ1-2	TGTGCCAGCCGGGACACAAACTCTTATGGCTACACCTTC	CASRDTNSYGYTF
TRBV5-1	NA	NA	TRBJ2-5	TGCGCCAGCAGCTTGAGAGGTCTCGCGGGACAAGAGACCCAGTACTTC	CASSLRGLAGQETQYF
TRBV6-2/TRBV6-3	NA	NA	TRBJ2-7	TGTGCCAGCAGTTATGTCGGCTCCTACGAGCAGTACTTC	CASSYVGSYEQYF
TRBV6-5	NA	NA	TRBJ1-2	TGTGCCAGCAGGGAGACATGGGAGCAAGGTGGCTACACCTTC	CASRETWEQGGYTF
TRBV14	NA	NA	TRBJ2-1	TGTGCCAGCAGCCGAGGTCGAGGAGCGTCCTACAATGAGCAGTTCTTC	CASSRGRGASYNEQFF
TRBV18	NA	NA	TRBJ1-1	TGTGCCAGCTCACAGAACGGGGTCGGGAGCACTGAAGCTTTCTTT	CASSQNGVGSTEAFF
TRBV9	TRBD1	NA	TRBJ2-7	TGTGCCAGCAGCGTAGAAGGGACAGGGAAAGACGAGCAGTACTTC	CASSVEGTGKDEQYF
TRBV7-2	NA	NA	TRBJ1-1	TGTGCCAGCAGCTTAGGGGCGAACACTGAAGCTTTCTTT	CASSLGANTEAFF
TRBV2	NA	NA	TRBJ2-7	TGTGCCAGCAGACCTGAGGCGTCCTACGAGCAGTACTTC	CASRPEASYEQYF
TRBV5-1	NA	once	TRBJ2-7	TGCGCCAGCAGCTTGTTACCCGGGGACACCTCCTACGAGCAGTACTTC	CASSLLPGDTSYEQYF
TRBV5-8	TRBD1	NA	TRBJ1-2	TGTGCCAGCAGCACTATAGACAGGGGAGCTTATGGCTACACCTTC	CASSTIDRGAYGYTF
TRBV6-1	TRBD2	NA	TRBJ2-1	TGTGCCAGCAGTGAATGGGCTAGCGGGGCAACCCGGCTCTACAATGAGCAGTTCTTC	CASSEWASGATRLYNEQFF
TRBV5-1	TRBD2	NA	TRBJ2-7	TGCGCCAGCAGCTCCCTGGGGACTAGTTTCTACGAGCAGTACTTC	CASSSLGTSFYEQYF
TRBV5-1	NA	NA	TRBJ1-4	TGCGCCAGCAGCCCCACCGGTGCAACTAATGAAAAACTGTTTTTT	CASSPTGATNEKLFF
TRBV4-2	NA	NA	TRBJ2-7	TGTGCCAGCAGCCAAGAGGCGCGGGCGAATTACGAGCAGTACTTC	CASSQEARANYEQYF
TRBV28	NA	NA	TRBJ1-5	TGTGCCGCCCAAGGGGGGGATCAGCCCCAGCATTTT	CAAQGGDQPQHF
TRBV19	TRBD2	NA	TRBJ2-2	TGTGCCAGTACCCGGACTAGCGGGAGTGGTACCGGGGAGCTGTTTTTT	CASTRTSGSGTGELFF
TRBV7-2	TRBD1	NA	TRBJ1-5	TGTGCCAGCAGCGACCAGGGGGCGTTGGGTCAGCCCCAGCATTTT	CASSDQGALGQPQHF
TRBV2	NA	few	TRBJ1-5	TGTGCCAGCAGTGAAATGGGGGCCGGTGGTCAGCCCCAGCATTTT	CASSEMGAGGQPQHF
TRBV4-3	TRBD2	NA	TRBJ2-7	TGCGCCAGCAGCCAAGATCTCCTGGGAGTAGCGGGATTTTACGAGCAGTACTTC	CASSQDLLGVAGFYEQYF
TRBV5-4	NA	NA	TRBJ2-6	TGTGCCGAAGTAGACGGGACTGGGGCCAACGTCCTGACTTTC	CAEVDGTGANVLTF
TRBV28	TRBD2	NA	TRBJ2-4	TGTGCCAGCAGGCTGGGGACGGGACTAGCGGGAGGGCGGTCCAAAAACATTCAGTACTTC	CASRLGTGLAGGRSKNIQYF
TRBV28	NA	NA	TRBJ2-7	TGTGCCAGCAGCCCTAACAGGGATTGGGGGCAGCAGTACTTC	CASSPNRDWGQQYF
TRBV19	TRBD1	NA	TRBJ1-1	TGTGCCAGTAGTATATCCAGGGGGCTATCGACTGAAGCTTTCTTT	CASSISRGLSTEAFF
TRBV7-6	TRBD1	NA	TRBJ1-4	TGTGCCAGCAGCTTAACAGGGGGCCCAACTAATGAAAAACTGTTTTTT	CASSLTGGPTNEKLFF
TRBV25-1	TRBD2	NA	TRBJ2-2	TGTGCCACGGGCGGGGGGTCCTCGAACACCGGGGAGCTGTTTTTT	CATGGGSSNTGELFF
TRBV28	NA	NA	TRBJ1-1	TGTGCCAGCAGTTCCATCAGGGGTTGGAACACTGAAGCTTTCTTT	CASSSIRGWNTEAFF
TRBV6-5	NA	few	TRBJ1-4	TGTGCCAGCAGTTACCGGGGAAGGGCAACTAATGAAAAACTGTTTTTT	CASSYRGRATNEKLFF
TRBV24-1	TRBD1	few	TRBJ1-2	TGTGCCACCAGTGAACCCTCGACAGGGAACTATGGCTACACCTTC	CATSEPSTGNYGYTF
TRBV28	TRBD2	few	TRBJ2-3	TGTGCCAGCAGTGTAATTAGCGGGAGGGTCACAGATACGCAGTATTTT	CASSVISGRVTDTQYF
TRBV7-6	TRBD1	once	TRBJ1-6	TGTGCCAGCAGCCGTGGACAGGACGGCTCACCCCTCCACTTT	CASSRGQDGSPLHF
TRBV2	NA	NA	TRBJ2-4	TGTGCCAGCAGGCCCCGACTGAGATTAGGCCCAAACATTCAGTACTTC	CASRPRLRLGPNIQYF
TRBV27	NA	NA	TRBJ1-1	TGTGCCAGCAGTTTAGGGGCAGGTGTTGAAGCTTTCTTT	CASSLGAGVEAFF